A single sample gave rise to the 9 T cell receptor beta chains below, sequenced in a study of T cell repertoires in cytomegalovirus infection. These receptors' antigens are unknown. TCRdb analysed the reads with MiXCR anew, one entry per CDR3 protein. The sample has approximately 56,000 distinct CDR3 sequences, around 20% seen once. The sequencing used CD8+ T cells from cultured PBMCs, collected from culture after CMV antigen stimulation. The source is a human donor in good health (CMV status not recorded). Some clones in this sample may be carry-over from other donors' samples.

This chain connects TRBV5-6 to TRBJ2-1; 11 bases are shared with TRBD1. CDR3 length equals 16 residues. The ends lost 4 bases at V and 10 bases at J; junction bases unmatched: 13. CDR1 SGHDT and CDR2 YYEEEE come from the germline V gene. CDR3 sequence (DNA): TGTGCCAGCAGCGCCGGGACAGGGGGATACCTTGGGGAGCAGTTCTTC. Protein: CASSAGTGGYLGEQFF.

This clonotype was seen a few times. The V gene is TRBV12-3 or TRBV12-4, the J gene TRBJ1-4; a possible D gene is TRBD1 (5 bases). CDR3 size: 14 residues. Trimming shortened V by 6 bases and J by 4 bases, and 12 bases separated the two germline ends. The DNA for the CDR3 is TGTGCCAGCAGCCCGGACACGATTAATGAAAAACTGTTTTTT. This sequence encodes CASSPDTINEKLFF.

For the CDR3, the DNA is TGTGCCCACCGGAGGCAGGGCAGCTCCTACGAGCAGTACTTC. It specifies CAHRRQGSSYEQYF. This chain links TRBV5-6 with TRBJ2-7; D tentatively fits TRBD1 or TRBD2 (5 bases each). This CDR3 has 14 amino acids. The ends were cut back, 10 bases at V and 0 bases at J, with 17 bases in the middle. The germline V gene encodes CDR1 SGHDT and CDR2 YYEEEE.

The chain links TRBV30 to TRBJ1-2, with TRBD1 matching 9 bases. With V trimmed by 4 bases and J by 5 bases, 11 bases remained unmatched. The germline gives CDR1 GTSNPN, CDR2 SVGIG (reference sequence). The CDR3 sequence is 15 residues long. CDR3 DNA: TGTGCCTGGACCTCAAGGGACAGGGAATTTTATGGCTACACCTTC. Translated: CAWTSRDREFYGYTF. Complete variable domain (other parts from reference TRBV30 and TRBJ1-2): SQTIHQWPATLVQPVGSPLSLECTVEGTSNPNLYWYRQAAGRGLQLLFYSVGIGQISSEVPQNLSASRPQDRQFILSSKKLLLSDSGFYLCAWTSRDREFYGYTFGSGTRLTVV.

The chain carries TRBV7-6 and TRBJ2-3, with no clear D. The CDR3 totals 14 residues. The V end lost 1 base, the J end lost 1 base, and 6 bases lay between the germline ends. Germline values: CDR1 SGHVS, CDR2 FNYEAQ. For the CDR3, the DNA is TGTGCCAGCAGCTTAGAACATCGCACAGATACGCAGTATTTT. Amino acids: CASSLEHRTDTQYF.

In its sample, this clonotype was seen a few times. This chain joins TRBV7-8 and TRBJ1-4; no clear D gene. Per the germline V gene, CDR1 is SGHVS and CDR2 is FQNEAQ. This CDR3 has 13 amino acids. Trimming left V 6 bases short and J 8 bases short, with 13 bases between. CDR3 coding DNA: TGTGCCAGCAGACGGGTCCCAGGCGAAAAACTGTTTTTT. Protein sequence: CASRRVPGEKLFF.

This chain connects TRBV27 to TRBJ1-5; D is unclear. Germline CDR1 and CDR2: MNHEY and SMNVEV (reference sequence). This CDR3 has 13 amino acids. Trimming took off 4 bases at V and 11 bases at J, with 15 bases between the two ends. CDR3 sequence (DNA): TGTGCCAGCAGTTCGGCGGTTGACTGGTCCCAGCATTTT. It is translated as CASSSAVDWSQHF.

The rearrangement links TRBV7-3 to TRBJ2-7; TRBD2 might be the D (6 bases). CDR1 and CDR2 (germline): SGHTA, FQGTGA. Trimming left V 4 bases short and J 1 base short, with 8 bases between. The CDR3 length is 13 residues. The CDR3 DNA follows: TGTGCCAGCAGCTGGGGGGAGTCCTACGAGCAGTACTTC. Its translation is CASSWGESYEQYF.

The rearrangement joins TRBV7-2 to TRBJ2-3; no firm D call. This CDR3 is built from 15 residues. The germline V and J ends were trimmed by 1 base and 0 bases, with 8 bases remaining between them. Germline V gene lookup returns CDR1 SGHTA and CDR2 FQGNSA. The CDR3 DNA sequence: TGTGCCAGCAGCTTAGGCGCCAAGAGCACAGATACGCAGTATTTT. Translated, it gives CASSLGAKSTDTQYF.